Below are 12 T cell receptor beta chains sequenced from a single sample in a study of shared clonotypes between healthy human individuals (dated by TCRdb to the early 2020s). Receptors were amplified or captured by the immunoSEQ multiplex PCR assay. As stored in TCRdb, this immuneACCESS dataset retains in-frame rearrangements with V and J assigned. A fraction of the clones does not appear; measured against another copy, unresolved V genes explain less than half of the discrepancy, and the remainder lacks a known reason. The sample has approximately 2,300,000 clones on record, about nine tenths of them singletons. Together, the top ten hold 0.37% of the sample. The sample comprised naive CD4+ T cells from PBMCs. The intended sense of this specimen's cell subset or site label: CD45RA+ positively selected. The receptors derive from a man younger than 30 in good health. Some clones in this sample may be carry-over from other donors' samples.

Worth noting for this clone: This specimen includes other DNA sequences encoding the same CDR3. DNA of the CDR3: TGTGCCAGCAGCTCCCTGTGGAACACTGAAGCTTTCTTT. It encodes CASSSLWNTEAFF. The J gene is TRBJ1-1, the V gene TRBV5-4, with unresolved D. This CDR3 region has 13 residues. V dropped 3 bases and J dropped 1 base, with 7 bases sitting between them. Germline CDR1 reads SGHNT; CDR2 reads YYREEE (reference sequence).

As to this clone: Other DNA sequences within the sample encode an identical CDR3. The V call is TRBV6-6, the J call TRBJ1-2, with D uncertain. The CDR3 is 12 residues long. The V and J ends lost 2 bases and 4 bases respectively, with 5 bases between them. Germline CDR1 is MNHNY and CDR2 is SVGAGI (reference sequence). The CDR3 loop reads CASSYGGYGYTF. CDR3 DNA: TGTGCCAGCAGTTACGGCGGCTATGGCTACACCTTC.

This clone was observed once. V usage is TRBV10-3 and J usage is TRBJ2-2; 14 bases agree with TRBD2. The length of the CDR3 is 16 residues. J was trimmed by 6 bases and V by 9 bases; bases with no gene match: 9. The germline CDR1 and CDR2 sequences are ENHRY and SYGVKD. The CDR3 DNA sequence: TGTGCCATTGCCCCGGGACTAGCGGGAGAAGCCGGGGAGCTGTTTTTT. This sequence encodes CAIAPGLAGEAGELFF.

The chain joins TRBV30 to TRBJ1-2; no reliable D call. The CDR3 runs 14 residues. Germline CDR1 and CDR2: GTSNPN and SVGIG (reference sequence). Trimming shortened V by 1 base and J by 0 bases, and 9 bases separated the two germline ends. The DNA for the CDR3 is TGTGCCTGGAGTGCCAGTTGGGCTAACTATGGCTACACCTTC. Its protein is CAWSASWANYGYTF.

This chain joins TRBV5-1 and TRBJ2-3; 9 bases align to TRBD1. Unmatched junction bases numbered 10, after V lost 4 bases and J lost 4 bases. The length of the CDR3 is 16 residues. The germline V gene has CDR1 SGHRS and CDR2 YFSETQ. This CDR3 reads CASSGTGTGRADTQYF. CDR3 sequence (DNA): TGCGCCAGCAGCGGCACCGGGACAGGGAGGGCAGATACGCAGTATTTT.

The chain employs TRBV5-1 and TRBJ1-4; tentative D call: TRBD1 (5 bases). CDR1 SGHRS and CDR2 YFSETQ come from the germline V gene. The CDR3 is made up of 16 amino acids. The germline V and J ends were trimmed by 0 bases and 2 bases, with 11 bases remaining between them. CDR3 DNA: TGCGCCAGCAGCTTGGGACCAGGGTTGACTAATGAAAAACTGTTTTTT. This translates into CASSLGPGLTNEKLFF.

The V call is TRBV30, the J call TRBJ2-1; 10 bases are shared with TRBD1. Trimming removed 2 bases from V and 9 bases from J; junction bases left unmatched: 4. The CDR3 covers 13 residues. The germline V gene has CDR1 GTSNPN and CDR2 SVGIG (reference sequence). The CDR3 protein is CAWSIGQGGEQFF. The CDR3 DNA is TGTGCCTGGAGTATCGGACAGGGGGGTGAGCAGTTCTTC.

V gene TRBV5-4 combines with J gene TRBJ2-3, with 9 bases identical to TRBD2. Germline V CDR1 and CDR2: SGHNT, YYREEE (reference sequence). V lost 4 bases, J lost 3 bases, and 9 bases stayed unmatched. This CDR3 comprises 16 residues. Here the CDR3 reads CASSPSSGSFTDTQYF. The DNA for the CDR3 is TGTGCCAGCAGCCCGAGTAGCGGGAGCTTTACAGATACGCAGTATTTT.

V is TRBV7-6 and J is TRBJ2-6, with no clear D. This CDR3 is 15 amino acids long. Germline V CDR1 and CDR2: SGHVS, FNYEAQ. V dropped 2 bases and J dropped 0 bases, with 5 bases sitting between them. DNA for the CDR3: TGTGCCAGCAGCTTATTCCGCTCTGGGGCCAACGTCCTGACTTTC. Translated, it gives CASSLFRSGANVLTF. Combining the CDR3 with reference TRBV7-6 and TRBJ2-6 gives the whole variable domain GAGVSQSPRYKVTKRGQDVALRCDPISGHVSLYWYRQALGQGPEFLTYFNYEAQQDKSGLPNDRFSAERPEGSISTLTIQRTEQRDSAMYRCASSLFRSGANVLTFGAGSRLTVL.

V usage is TRBV5-1 and J usage is TRBJ2-5; 7 positions match TRBD1. The V and J ends lost 2 bases and 4 bases, in that order; junction bases with no gene match: 5. CDR3 size: 14 residues. Germline CDR1 reads SGHRS; CDR2 reads YFSETQ. The chain's CDR3 is CASSFRGGGETQYF. The CDR3 bases are TGCGCCAGCAGCTTCCGAGGGGGCGGAGAGACCCAGTACTTC.

The chain recombines TRBV2 with TRBJ2-2; TRBD2 is a possible D gene (6 bases). Trimming shortened V by 5 bases and J by 5 bases, and 12 bases separated the two germline ends. CDR3 length equals 14 residues. Germline V gene lookup returns CDR1 SNHLY and CDR2 FYNNEI. In DNA, the CDR3 is TGTGCCAGCAGTTTAGCGGCTGGTACCGGGGAGCTGTTTTTT. It yields the protein CASSLAAGTGELFF. Looking up the rest from reference TRBV2 and TRBJ2-2 gives the full variable domain: EPEVTQTPSHQVTQMGQEVILRCVPISNHLYFYWYRQILGQKVEFLVSFYNNEISEKSEIFDDQFSVERPDGSNFTLKIRSTKLEDSAMYFCASSLAAGTGELFFGEGSRLTVL.

V gene TRBV5-1 combines with J gene TRBJ2-7, with 8 bases fitting TRBD1. V lost 4 bases, J lost 2 bases, and 8 bases stayed unmatched. In germline, CDR1 is SGHRS, CDR2 YFSETQ. This CDR3 has 15 residues. This chain's CDR3 is CASSLTGDFAYEQYF. The CDR3 nucleotides read TGCGCCAGCAGCCTGACAGGGGACTTCGCCTACGAGCAGTACTTC. The full variable domain, its missing parts supplied by reference TRBV5-1 and TRBJ2-7, is KAGVTQTPRYLIKTRGQQVTLSCSPISGHRSVSWYQQTPGQGLQFLFEYFSETQRNKGNFPGRFSGRQFSNSRSEMNVSTLELGDSALYLCASSLTGDFAYEQYFGPGTRLTVT.